The 18 T cell receptor beta chains presented below share a single source sample, sequenced in a study of blood T cell repertoires in COVID-19. Profiled with immunoSEQ multiplex PCR; TCRdb holds only in-frame clones, not every one. The sample comprises about 150,000 clones, about 86% of which are singletons, and approximately 7% rests with the top ten. Sequenced sample: peripheral blood. Receptors originate from a man aged 50 to 59 with active or convalescent COVID-19.

CDR3 sequence reads: CATSPGEFGYTF. In DNA form, the CDR3 reads TGTGCCACCAGCCCGGGGGAGTTTGGCTACACCTTC. The chain employs TRBV6-5 and TRBJ1-2, with D maybe TRBD1 (5 bases). The CDR3 loop spans 12 amino acids. CDR1 and CDR2 from the germline V gene are MNHEY and SVGAGI. Trimming pared 10 bases from V and 7 bases from J, leaving 16 bases between.

The CDR3 loop is CASSLASGGTGELFF. The CDR3 DNA is TGCGCCAGCAGCTTGGCTAGCGGTGGGACCGGGGAGCTGTTTTTT. The chain is built from TRBV5-1 and TRBJ2-2; 7 bases are a match to TRBD2. CDR3 size: 15 residues. The V gene's germline CDR1 is SGHRS and CDR2 YFSETQ. V shed 0 bases, J shed 5 bases, and the junction held 4 bases outside the gene matches. The full variable domain, completed using reference TRBV5-1 and TRBJ2-2, is KAGVTQTPRYLIKTRGQQVTLSCSPISGHRSVSWYQQTPGQGLQFLFEYFSETQRNKGNFPGRFSGRQFSNSRSEMNVSTLELGDSALYLCASSLASGGTGELFFGEGSRLTVL.

This chain joins TRBV12-3 or TRBV12-4 and TRBJ1-4, with D unclear. V gave up 6 bases and J gave up 4 bases, with 3 bases separating them. The CDR3 spans 11 residues. The chain's CDR3 is CASSLNEKLFF. The DNA for the CDR3 is TGTGCCAGCAGCCTTAATGAAAAACTGTTTTTT.

This chain links TRBV30 with TRBJ2-2; D unclear. Germline CDR1 reads GTSNPN; CDR2 reads SVGIG (reference sequence). The CDR3 runs to 11 residues. Trimming removed 8 bases at V and 7 bases at J, with 11 bases between. CDR3 nucleotides: TGTGCCACCATTACGGTCGGGGAGCTGTTTTTT. Protein sequence: CATITVGELFF.

V and J are TRBV6-5 and TRBJ1-1; 11 bases map to TRBD1. Germline CDR1 is MNHEY and CDR2 is SVGAGI. V lost 7 bases to trimming and J lost 3 bases; unmatched junction nucleotides: 7. This CDR3 contains 15 residues. The CDR3 sequence: CASTPDRGQYTEAFF. The CDR3 bases are TGTGCCAGCACCCCGGACAGGGGGCAGTACACTGAAGCTTTCTTT.

The V call is TRBV5-4, the J call TRBJ1-4; TRBD1 is a possible D gene (5 bases). Germline values: CDR1 SGHNT, CDR2 YYREEE (reference sequence). This CDR3 has 14 amino acids. With 4 bases removed from V and 3 bases from J, the gap between germline ends came to 10 bases. DNA of the CDR3: TGTGCCAGCAGCCGACAGCCAGCTAATGAAAAACTGTTTTTT. Encoded protein: CASSRQPANEKLFF. Variable domain in full (rest from reference TRBV5-4 and TRBJ1-4): ETGVTQSPTHLIKTRGQQVTLRCSSQSGHNTVSWYQQALGQGPQFIFQYYREEENGRGNFPPRFSGLQFPNYSSELNVNALELDDSALYLCASSRQPANEKLFFGSGTQLSVL.

The count of this clone is one. The V call is TRBV5-8, the J call TRBJ2-7; D call uncertain. The germline gives CDR1 SGHTS, CDR2 YDEGEE. V was trimmed by 2 bases and J by 7 bases, leaving 16 bases between them. The CDR3 covers 14 residues. The CDR3 sequence is CASSFSSRPWEQYF. As DNA, the CDR3 is TGTGCCAGCAGCTTCTCTAGTAGGCCGTGGGAGCAGTACTTC. Full variable domain (outside the CDR3, taken from reference TRBV5-8 and TRBJ2-7): EAGVTQSPTHLIKTRGQQATLRCSPISGHTSVYWYQQALGLGLQFLLWYDEGEERNRGNFPPRFSGRQFPNYSSELNVNALELEDSALYLCASSFSSRPWEQYFGPGTRLTVT.

CDR3 DNA sequence: TGTGCCAGTATACAGGCGGGGGCGAGCAATCAGCCCCAGCATTTT. Amino acid sequence: CASIQAGASNQPQHF. V is TRBV19 and J is TRBJ1-5; possible D gene TRBD1, 6 bases. The CDR3 extends over 15 amino acids. Germline V lookup: CDR1 LNHDA, CDR2 SQIVND (reference sequence). With 7 bases removed from V and 1 base from J, the gap between germline ends came to 14 bases.

This chain connects TRBV4-3 to TRBJ2-1, with TRBD2 identical over 8 bases. Germline trimming cut 4 bases from V and 2 bases from J; bases unmatched to any gene: 7. Germline V gene lookup returns CDR1 LGHNA and CDR2 YSLEER. CDR3 length equals 16 residues. The CDR3 spells CASSPTSGGTYNEQFF. In DNA form, the CDR3 reads TGCGCCAGCAGCCCCACCTCGGGGGGGACCTACAATGAGCAGTTCTTC.

This chain links TRBV4-2 with TRBJ2-5, with 8 bases matching TRBD1. Germline values: CDR1 LGHNA, CDR2 YNFKEQ. The V and J ends lost 4 bases and 2 bases, in that order; junction bases with no gene match: 3. The CDR3 is 14 residues long. The CDR3 coding sequence is TGTGCCAGCAGCCGAGGGACAGGACAAGAGACCCAGTACTTC. Amino acid sequence: CASSRGTGQETQYF.

This chain uses TRBV10-3 with TRBJ2-3; D is unresolved. This CDR3 is 10 amino acids long. Looked up from germline, CDR1 is ENHRY and CDR2 is SYGVKD. CDR3 in amino acids: CAAGTDTQYF. DNA of the CDR3: TGTGCGGCGGGCACAGATACGCAGTATTTT.

V and J are TRBV5-6 and TRBJ1-2; no clear D. Germline V gives CDR1 SGHDT, CDR2 YYEEEE. The CDR3 totals 14 residues. V dropped 0 bases and J dropped 0 bases, with 6 bases sitting between them. CDR3: CASSLGVANYGYTF. The CDR3, as DNA: TGTGCCAGCAGCTTGGGTGTCGCTAACTATGGCTACACCTTC.

The gene calls are TRBV5-4 and TRBJ2-7; 8 bases are a match to TRBD1. V lost 3 bases, J lost 2 bases, and 7 bases stayed unmatched. The CDR3 loop spans 15 amino acids. Germline CDR1 reads SGHNT; CDR2 reads YYREEE (reference sequence). The CDR3 reads CASSSRTGNAYEQYF. The CDR3 DNA reads as TGTGCCAGCAGCTCAAGGACAGGGAATGCCTACGAGCAGTACTTC.

The rearrangement uses TRBV30 and TRBJ2-7, with no clear D. V lost 0 bases to trimming and J lost 3 bases, with 9 bases between them. Germline CDR1 GTSNPN, CDR2 SVGIG (reference sequence). This CDR3 has 13 amino acids. The CDR3 reads CAWSVGQNYEQYF. The CDR3 DNA is TGTGCCTGGAGTGTGGGCCAGAACTACGAGCAGTACTTC.

The chain combines TRBV7-2 with TRBJ2-7, with D tentatively TRBD2 (6 bases). Germline CDR1 reads SGHTA; CDR2 reads FQGNSA. This CDR3 has 14 residues. V was trimmed by 4 bases and J by 4 bases, leaving 14 bases between them. The chain's CDR3 is CASSSYRGKYEQYF. In nucleotides, the CDR3 is TGTGCCAGCAGCTCCTACCGGGGGAAATACGAGCAGTACTTC.

This rearrangement joins TRBV29-1 to TRBJ1-2; 9 bases fit TRBD1. With V trimmed by 2 bases and J by 6 bases, 4 bases remained unmatched. CDR3 length: 13 amino acids. CDR1 and CDR2 (germline): SQVTM, ANQGSEA. Here the CDR3 reads CSVEWGTGNGYTF. CDR3 DNA: TGCAGCGTTGAATGGGGGACAGGGAATGGCTACACCTTC.

This chain uses TRBV27 with TRBJ1-6, with TRBD1 as a possible D gene (6 bases). Trimming cost V 5 bases and J 10 bases, with 15 bases left between them. Germline CDR1 and CDR2: MNHEY and SMNVEV (reference sequence). The CDR3 is made up of 14 amino acids. This CDR3 reads CASSLNTGNSPLHF. CDR3 coding DNA: TGTGCCAGCAGTCTGAACACAGGGAACTCACCCCTCCACTTT.

The chain couples TRBV29-1 to TRBJ2-7, with 9 bases aligning to TRBD2. This CDR3 comprises 13 residues. The J segment lost 7 bases and the V segment lost 5 bases, leaving 9 bases of the junction unmatched. Germline V gives CDR1 SQVTM, CDR2 ANQGSEA. CDR3 residues: CSVLAGPPMEQYF. For the CDR3, the DNA is TGCAGCGTTCTAGCGGGACCCCCTATGGAGCAGTACTTC.